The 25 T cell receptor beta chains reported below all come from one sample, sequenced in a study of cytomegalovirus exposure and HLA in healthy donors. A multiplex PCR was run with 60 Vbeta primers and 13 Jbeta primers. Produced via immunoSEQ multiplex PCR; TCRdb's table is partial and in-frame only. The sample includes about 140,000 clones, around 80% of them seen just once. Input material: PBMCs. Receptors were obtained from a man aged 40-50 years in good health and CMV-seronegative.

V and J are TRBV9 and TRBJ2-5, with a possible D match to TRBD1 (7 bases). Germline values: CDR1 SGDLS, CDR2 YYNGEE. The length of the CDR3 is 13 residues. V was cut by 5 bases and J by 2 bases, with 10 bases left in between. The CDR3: CASSAGQQETQYF. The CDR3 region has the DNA TGTGCCAGCAGTGCGGGACAGCAAGAGACCCAGTACTTC. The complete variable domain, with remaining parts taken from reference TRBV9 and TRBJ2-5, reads DSGVTQTPKHLITATGQRVTLRCSPRSGDLSVYWYQQSLDQGLQFLIQYYNGEERAKGNILERFSAQQFPDLHSELNLSSLELGDSALYFCASSAGQQETQYFGPGTRLLVL.

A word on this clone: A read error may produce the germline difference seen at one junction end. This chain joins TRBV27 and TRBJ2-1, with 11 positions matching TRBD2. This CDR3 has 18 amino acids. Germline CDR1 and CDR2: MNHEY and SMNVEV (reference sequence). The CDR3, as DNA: TGTGCCGGCAGTTTAATCCCCACTAGCGGGAGTCTATACAATGAGCAGTTCTTC. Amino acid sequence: CAGSLIPTSGSLYNEQFF.

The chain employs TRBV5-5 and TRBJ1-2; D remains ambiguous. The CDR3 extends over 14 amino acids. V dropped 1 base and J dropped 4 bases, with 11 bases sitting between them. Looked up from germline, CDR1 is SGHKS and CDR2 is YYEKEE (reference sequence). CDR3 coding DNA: TGTGCCAGCAGCTTGAGTCCCCTTAGCTATGGCTACACCTTC. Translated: CASSLSPLSYGYTF.

The DNA for the CDR3 is TGTGCCAGCAGCCCCTCTCCCAGCGGGGGTCTCTCCGGGGAGCTGTTTTTT. Its translation is CASSPSPSGGLSGELFF. The chain is built from TRBV13 and TRBJ2-2; TRBD2 agrees at 8 bases. Losses at the gene ends were 5 bases for V and 6 bases for J; bases not matched to a gene: 14. The CDR3 contains 17 residues. CDR1 is PRHDT, CDR2 FYEKMQ, per germline (reference sequence).

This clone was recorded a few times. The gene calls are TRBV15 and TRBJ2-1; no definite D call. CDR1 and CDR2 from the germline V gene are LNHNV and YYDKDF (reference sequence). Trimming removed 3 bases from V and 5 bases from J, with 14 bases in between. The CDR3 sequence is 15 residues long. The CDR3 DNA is TGTGCCACCAGCAGTGGGTTGGCGGCAGACAATGAGCAGTTCTTC. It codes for CATSSGLAADNEQFF.

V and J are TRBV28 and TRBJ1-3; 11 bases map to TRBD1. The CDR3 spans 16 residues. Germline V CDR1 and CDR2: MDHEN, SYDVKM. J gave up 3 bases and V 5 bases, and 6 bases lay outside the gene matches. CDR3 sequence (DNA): TGTGCCAGCAGTGGCCCGGGACAGGGGGATGGAAACACCATATATTTT. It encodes CASSGPGQGDGNTIYF. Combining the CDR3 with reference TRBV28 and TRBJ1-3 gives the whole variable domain DVKVTQSSRYLVKRTGEKVFLECVQDMDHENMFWYRQDPGLGLRLIYFSYDVKMKEKGDIPEGYSVSREKKERFSLILESASTNQTSMYLCASSGPGQGDGNTIYFGEGSWLTVV.

CDR3 amino acids: CASSPTDGLTNYGYTF. Written as DNA, the CDR3 is TGTGCCAGCAGTCCAACGGACGGACTCACCAACTATGGCTACACCTTC. The rearrangement uses TRBV28 and TRBJ1-2; D gene uncertain. Between the trimmed V and J ends, which lost 5 bases and 2 bases, there was a span of 18 bases. This CDR3 region has 16 residues. The V gene's germline CDR1 is MDHEN and CDR2 SYDVKM.

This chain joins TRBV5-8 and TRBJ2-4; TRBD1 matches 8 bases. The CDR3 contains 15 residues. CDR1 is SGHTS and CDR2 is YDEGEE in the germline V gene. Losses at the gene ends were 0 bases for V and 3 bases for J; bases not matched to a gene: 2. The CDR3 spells CASSLGTGFKNIQYF. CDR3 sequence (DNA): TGTGCCAGCAGCTTGGGGACAGGGTTCAAAAACATTCAGTACTTC.

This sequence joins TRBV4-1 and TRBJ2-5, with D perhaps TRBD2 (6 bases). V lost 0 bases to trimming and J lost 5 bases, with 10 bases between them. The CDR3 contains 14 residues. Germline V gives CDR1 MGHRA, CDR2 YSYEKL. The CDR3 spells CASSQDTSRETQYF. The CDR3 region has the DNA TGCGCCAGCAGCCAAGATACTAGCCGGGAGACCCAGTACTTC.

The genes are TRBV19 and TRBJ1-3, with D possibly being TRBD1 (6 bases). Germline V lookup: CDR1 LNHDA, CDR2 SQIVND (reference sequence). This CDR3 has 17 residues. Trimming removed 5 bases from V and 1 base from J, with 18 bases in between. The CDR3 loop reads CASSPHGTTLSGNTIYF. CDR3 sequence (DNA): TGTGCCAGTAGTCCCCACGGGACAACTCTTTCTGGAAACACCATATATTTT. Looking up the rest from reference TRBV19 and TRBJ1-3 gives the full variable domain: DGGITQSPKYLFRKEGQNVTLSCEQNLNHDAMYWYRQDPGQGLRLIYYSQIVNDFQKGDIAEGYSVSREKKESFPLTVTSAQKNPTAFYLCASSPHGTTLSGNTIYFGEGSWLTVV.

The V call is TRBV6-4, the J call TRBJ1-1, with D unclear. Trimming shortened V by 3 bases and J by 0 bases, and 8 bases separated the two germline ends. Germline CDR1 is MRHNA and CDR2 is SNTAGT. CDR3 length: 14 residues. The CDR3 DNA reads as TGTGCCAGCAGTGAGTCCGAGATGAACACTGAAGCTTTCTTT. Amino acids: CASSESEMNTEAFF.

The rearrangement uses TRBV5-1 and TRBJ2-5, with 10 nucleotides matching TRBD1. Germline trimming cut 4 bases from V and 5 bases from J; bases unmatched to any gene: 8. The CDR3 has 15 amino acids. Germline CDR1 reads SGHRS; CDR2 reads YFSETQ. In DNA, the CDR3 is TGCGCCAGCAGCGGGGACAGGGGCGCGACGGAGACCCAGTACTTC. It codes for CASSGDRGATETQYF.

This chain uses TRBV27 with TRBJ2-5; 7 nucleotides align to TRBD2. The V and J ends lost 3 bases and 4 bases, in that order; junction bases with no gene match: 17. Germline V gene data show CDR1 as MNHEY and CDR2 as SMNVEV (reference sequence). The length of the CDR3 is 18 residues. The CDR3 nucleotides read TGTGCCAGCAGTTTCTCCCCTGGGACTATGATCCGCATAGAGACCCAGTACTTC. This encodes CASSFSPGTMIRIETQYF.

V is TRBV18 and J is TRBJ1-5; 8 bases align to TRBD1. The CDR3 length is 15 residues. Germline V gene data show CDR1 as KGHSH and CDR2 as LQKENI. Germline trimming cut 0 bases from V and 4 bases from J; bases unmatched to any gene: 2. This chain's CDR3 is CASSPPGQANQPQHF. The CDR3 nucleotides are TGTGCCAGCTCACCACCGGGACAGGCAAATCAGCCCCAGCATTTT.

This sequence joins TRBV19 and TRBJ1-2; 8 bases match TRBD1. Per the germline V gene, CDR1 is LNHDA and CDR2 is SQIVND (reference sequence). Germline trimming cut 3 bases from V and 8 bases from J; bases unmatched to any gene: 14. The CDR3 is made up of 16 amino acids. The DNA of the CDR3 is TGTGCCAGTAGTATCGGCCAGGGGGCGATCATACAAGGCTACACCTTC. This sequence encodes CASSIGQGAIIQGYTF. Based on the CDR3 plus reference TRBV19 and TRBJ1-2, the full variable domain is DGGITQSPKYLFRKEGQNVTLSCEQNLNHDAMYWYRQDPGQGLRLIYYSQIVNDFQKGDIAEGYSVSREKKESFPLTVTSAQKNPTAFYLCASSIGQGAIIQGYTFGSGTRLTVV.

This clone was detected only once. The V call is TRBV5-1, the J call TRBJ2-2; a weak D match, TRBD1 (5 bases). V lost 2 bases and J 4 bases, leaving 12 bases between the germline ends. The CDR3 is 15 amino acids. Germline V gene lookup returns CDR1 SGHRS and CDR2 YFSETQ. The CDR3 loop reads CASSFVGAGTGELFF. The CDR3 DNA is TGCGCCAGCAGCTTCGTTGGGGCCGGCACCGGGGAGCTGTTTTTT.

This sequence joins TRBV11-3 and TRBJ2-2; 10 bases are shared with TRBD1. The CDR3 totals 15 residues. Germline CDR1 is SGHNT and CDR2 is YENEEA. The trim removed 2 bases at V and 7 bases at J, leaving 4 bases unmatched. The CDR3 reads CASSLLTGGNGELFF. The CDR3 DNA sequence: TGTGCCAGCAGCTTATTGACAGGGGGCAACGGGGAGCTGTTTTTT.

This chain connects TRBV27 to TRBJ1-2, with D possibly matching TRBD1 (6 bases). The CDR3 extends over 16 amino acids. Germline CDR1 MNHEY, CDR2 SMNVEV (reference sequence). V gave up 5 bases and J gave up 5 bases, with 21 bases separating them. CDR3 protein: CASSLHQTGLGYGYTF. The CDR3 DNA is TGTGCCAGCAGTCTCCACCAAACAGGGCTTGGGTATGGCTACACCTTC.

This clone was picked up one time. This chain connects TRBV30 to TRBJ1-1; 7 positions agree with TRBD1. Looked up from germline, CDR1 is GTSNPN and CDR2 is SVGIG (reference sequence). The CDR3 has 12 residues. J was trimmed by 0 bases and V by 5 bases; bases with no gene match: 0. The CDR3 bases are TGTGCCTGGGGACAGGTGAACACTGAAGCTTTCTTT. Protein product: CAWGQVNTEAFF.

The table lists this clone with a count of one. The CDR3 region is CASSLELVSYEQYF. CDR3 in DNA: TGTGCCAGCAGCTTAGAACTAGTCTCCTACGAGCAGTACTTC. The chain combines TRBV11-2 with TRBJ2-7; D possibly corresponds to TRBD2 (5 bases). CDR1 is SGHAT, CDR2 FQNNGV, per germline. The CDR3 extends over 14 amino acids. The germline V and J ends were trimmed by 0 bases and 0 bases, with 6 bases remaining between them.

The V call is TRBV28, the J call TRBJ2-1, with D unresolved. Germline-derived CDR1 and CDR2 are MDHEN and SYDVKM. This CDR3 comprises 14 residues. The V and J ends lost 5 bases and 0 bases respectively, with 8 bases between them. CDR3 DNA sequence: TGTGCCAGCAGTAGCTCCCTCTCCTACAATGAGCAGTTCTTC. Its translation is CASSSSLSYNEQFF.

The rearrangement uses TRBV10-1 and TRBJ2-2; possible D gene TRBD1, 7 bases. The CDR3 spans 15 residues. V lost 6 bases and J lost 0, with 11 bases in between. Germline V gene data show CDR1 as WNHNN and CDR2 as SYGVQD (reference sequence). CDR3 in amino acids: CASREGQTNTGELFF. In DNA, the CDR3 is TGCGCCAGCAGGGAGGGACAGACGAACACCGGGGAGCTGTTTTTT.

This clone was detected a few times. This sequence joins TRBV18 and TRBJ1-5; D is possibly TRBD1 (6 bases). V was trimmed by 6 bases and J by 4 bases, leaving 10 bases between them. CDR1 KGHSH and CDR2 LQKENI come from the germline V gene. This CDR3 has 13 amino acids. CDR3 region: CASSPGENQPQHF. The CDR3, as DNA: TGTGCCAGCTCCCCAGGGGAGAATCAGCCCCAGCATTTT.

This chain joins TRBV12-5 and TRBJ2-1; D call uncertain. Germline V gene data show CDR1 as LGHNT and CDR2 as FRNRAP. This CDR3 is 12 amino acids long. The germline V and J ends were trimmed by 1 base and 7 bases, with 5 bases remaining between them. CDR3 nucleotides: TGTGCTAGTGGTTTGGGGCCGAATGAGCAGTTCTTC. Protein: CASGLGPNEQFF.

Here the CDR3 reads CASSLVGTDEETQYF. The CDR3 DNA follows: TGCGCCAGCAGCTTGGTGGGGACTGACGAAGAGACCCAGTACTTC. The chain links TRBV5-1 to TRBJ2-5, with a tentative D call TRBD2 (6 bases). Germline CDR1 reads SGHRS; CDR2 reads YFSETQ. Trimming cost V 0 bases and J 3 bases, with 12 bases left between them. The CDR3 length is 15 residues.